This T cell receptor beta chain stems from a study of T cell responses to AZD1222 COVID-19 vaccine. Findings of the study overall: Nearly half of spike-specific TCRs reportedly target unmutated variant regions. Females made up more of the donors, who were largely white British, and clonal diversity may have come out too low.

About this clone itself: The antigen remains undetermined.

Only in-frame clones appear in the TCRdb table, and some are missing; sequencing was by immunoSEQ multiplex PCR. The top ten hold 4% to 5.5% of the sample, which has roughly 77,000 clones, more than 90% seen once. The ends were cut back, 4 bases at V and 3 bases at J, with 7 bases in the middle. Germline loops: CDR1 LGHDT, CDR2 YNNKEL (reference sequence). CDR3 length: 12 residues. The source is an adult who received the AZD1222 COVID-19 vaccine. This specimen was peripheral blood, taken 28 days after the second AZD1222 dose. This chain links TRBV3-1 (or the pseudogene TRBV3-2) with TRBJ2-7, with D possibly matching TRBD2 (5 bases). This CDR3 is CASSLEDYEQYF. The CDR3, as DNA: TGTGCCAGCAGCCTGGAGGACTACGAGCAGTACTTC.